The clone carrying this TCR beta chain was seen a handful of times. This specimen belongs to a study of T cells in Graves' hyperthyroidism and ophthalmopathy. Newly diagnosed hyperthyroidism, duration under 2 months, in patients aged 18 to 65. PBMCs were sourced from less than 12 ml fresh peripheral blood. Germline trimming cut 7 bases from V and 2 bases from J; bases unmatched to any gene: 11. Looked up from germline, CDR1 is MDHEN and CDR2 is SYDVKM. The CDR3 contains 16 residues. Amplification yielded TCR beta CDR3 regions, with RNA transcripts as the source. The HTBI set primed first-round TCR CDR3 RT-PCR. TCRdb passed the multiplex PCR reads through MiXCR, listing each CDR3 protein once. The sample shows around 300,000 distinct CDR3 sequences, approximately 14% of them seen only once.

The chain joins TRBV28 to TRBJ2-7; 10 bases agree with TRBD2. The clonotype was recovered from a woman between 25 and 40 years old with Graves' hyperthyroidism. The sample comprised blood. The CDR3 DNA reads TGTGCCAGCAAAGCGGTGGGTAGCGGGAGGCCCTACGAGCAGTACTTC. This translates into CASKAVGSGRPYEQYF.